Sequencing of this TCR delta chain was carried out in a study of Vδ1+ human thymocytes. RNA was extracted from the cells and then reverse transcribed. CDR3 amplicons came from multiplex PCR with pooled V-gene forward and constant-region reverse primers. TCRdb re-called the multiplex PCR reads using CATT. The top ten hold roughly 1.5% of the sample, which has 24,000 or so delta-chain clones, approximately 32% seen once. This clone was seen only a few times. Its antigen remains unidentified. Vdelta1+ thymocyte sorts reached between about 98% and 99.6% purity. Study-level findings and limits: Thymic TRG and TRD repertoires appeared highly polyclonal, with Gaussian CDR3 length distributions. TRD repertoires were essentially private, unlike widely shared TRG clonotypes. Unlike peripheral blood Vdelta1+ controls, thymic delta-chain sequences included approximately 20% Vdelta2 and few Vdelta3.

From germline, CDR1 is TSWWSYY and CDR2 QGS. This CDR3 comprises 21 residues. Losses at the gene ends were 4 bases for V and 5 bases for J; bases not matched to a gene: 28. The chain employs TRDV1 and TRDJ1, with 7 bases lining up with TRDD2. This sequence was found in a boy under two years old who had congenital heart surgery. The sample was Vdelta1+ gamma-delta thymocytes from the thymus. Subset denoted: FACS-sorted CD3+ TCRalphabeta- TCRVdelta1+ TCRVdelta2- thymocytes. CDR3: CALGGPFLPGISNRKGDKLIF. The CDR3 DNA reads TGTGCTCTTGGGGGGCCATTCCTACCCGGGATCTCGAACCGCAAAGGGGATAAACTCATCTTT.